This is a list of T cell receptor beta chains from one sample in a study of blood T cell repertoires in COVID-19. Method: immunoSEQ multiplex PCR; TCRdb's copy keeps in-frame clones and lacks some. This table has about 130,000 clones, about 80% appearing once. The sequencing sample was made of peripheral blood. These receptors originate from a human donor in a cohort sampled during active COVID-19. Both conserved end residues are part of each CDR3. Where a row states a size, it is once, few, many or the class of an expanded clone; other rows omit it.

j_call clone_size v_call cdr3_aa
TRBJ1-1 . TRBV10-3 CAISESGRNTEAFF
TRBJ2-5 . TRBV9 CASSVEGSVSETQYF
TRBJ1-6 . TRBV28 CASWDRVGAPLHF
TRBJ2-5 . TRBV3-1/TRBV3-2 CASSFGTGGRETQYF
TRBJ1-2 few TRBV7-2 CASSLTGGKGGYTF
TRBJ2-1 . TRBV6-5 CASRTPGYSYNEQFF
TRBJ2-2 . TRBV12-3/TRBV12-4 CASGRGTGELFF
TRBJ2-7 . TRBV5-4 CASSLGQRPEQYF
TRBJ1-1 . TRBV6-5 CASSIERNTEAFF
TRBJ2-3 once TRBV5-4 CASSPRASGGSSTDTQYF
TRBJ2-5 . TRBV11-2 CASSHGTALQETQYF
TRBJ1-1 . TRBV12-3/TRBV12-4 CASGWQGNTEAFF
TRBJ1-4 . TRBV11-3 CASSRSNEKLFF
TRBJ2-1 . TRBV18 CASPPRQGVHSEQFF
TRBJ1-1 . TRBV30 CAWMSGNLPNTEAFF
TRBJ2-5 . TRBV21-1 CASSTTGFQETQYF
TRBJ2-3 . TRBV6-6 CASSPQGLPDTQYF
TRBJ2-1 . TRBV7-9 CASSRDLNYINEQFF
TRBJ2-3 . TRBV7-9 CASSLAQGGAADTQYF
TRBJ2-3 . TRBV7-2 CASSTSSGSSPSGTDTQYF